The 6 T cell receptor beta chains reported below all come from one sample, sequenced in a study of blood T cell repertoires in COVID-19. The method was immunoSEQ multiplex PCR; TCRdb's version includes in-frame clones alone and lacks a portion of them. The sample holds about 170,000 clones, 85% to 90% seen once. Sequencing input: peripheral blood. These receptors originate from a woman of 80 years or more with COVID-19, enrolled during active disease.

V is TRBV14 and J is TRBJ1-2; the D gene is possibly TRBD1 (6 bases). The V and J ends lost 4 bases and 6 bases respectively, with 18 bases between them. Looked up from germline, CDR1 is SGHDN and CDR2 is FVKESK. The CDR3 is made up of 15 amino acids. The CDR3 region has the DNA TGTGCCAGCAGCCCCTGGGCGGGGGCGTATGATGGCTACACCTTC. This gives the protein CASSPWAGAYDGYTF.

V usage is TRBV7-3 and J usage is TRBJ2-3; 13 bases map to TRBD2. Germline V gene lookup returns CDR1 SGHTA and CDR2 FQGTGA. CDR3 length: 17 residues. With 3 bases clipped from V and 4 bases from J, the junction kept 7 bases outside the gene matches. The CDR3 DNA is TGTGCCAGCAGCTTTAGCCAGGGACTAGCGGGATCAGATACGCAGTATTTT. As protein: CASSFSQGLAGSDTQYF.

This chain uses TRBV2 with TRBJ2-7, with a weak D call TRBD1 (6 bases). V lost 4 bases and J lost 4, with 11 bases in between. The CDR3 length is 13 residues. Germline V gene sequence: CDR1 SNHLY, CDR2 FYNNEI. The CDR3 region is CASSAGARYEQYF. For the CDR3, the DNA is TGTGCCAGCAGTGCAGGGGCTAGGTACGAGCAGTACTTC.

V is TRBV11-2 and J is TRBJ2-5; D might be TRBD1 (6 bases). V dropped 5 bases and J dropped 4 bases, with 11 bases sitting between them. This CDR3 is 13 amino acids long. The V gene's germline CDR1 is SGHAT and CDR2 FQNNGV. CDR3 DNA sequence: TGTGCCAGCAGCCCTGGGGGCCGAGAGACCCAGTACTTC. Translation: CASSPGGRETQYF.

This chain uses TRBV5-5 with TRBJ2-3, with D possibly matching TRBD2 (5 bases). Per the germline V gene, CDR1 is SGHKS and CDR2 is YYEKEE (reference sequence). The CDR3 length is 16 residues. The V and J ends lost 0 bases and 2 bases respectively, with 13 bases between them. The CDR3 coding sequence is TGTGCCAGCAGCTTGGCAGCGGAGCTCTACACAGATACGCAGTATTTT. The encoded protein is CASSLAAELYTDTQYF.

This CDR3 is CASSLEGWSEQFF. CDR3 in DNA: TGTGCCAGCAGCTTGGAGGGGTGGAGTGAGCAGTTCTTC. The chain joins TRBV13 to TRBJ2-1; maybe TRBD2 (6 bases). From germline, CDR1 is PRHDT and CDR2 FYEKMQ (reference sequence). The length of the CDR3 is 13 residues. V lost 3 bases, J lost 9 bases, and 12 bases lay in between. Looking up the rest from reference TRBV13 and TRBJ2-1 gives the full variable domain: AAGVIQSPRHLIKEKRETATLKCYPIPRHDTVYWYQQGPGQDPQFLISFYEKMQSDKGSIPDRFSAQQFSDYHSELNMSSLELGDSALYFCASSLEGWSEQFFGPGTRLTVL.